The next 7 T cell receptor beta chains were all read from a single sample in a study of shared clonotypes between healthy human individuals. This table comes from immunoSEQ multiplex PCR, and its TCRdb copy is limited to in-frame clones, with some not included. The sample lists 1.6 million or so clones; 97% to 99% were seen once. The sequenced sample consisted of naive CD4+ T cells sorted from blood. The subset is: CD45RA+ positively selected. The source is a man aged 30 to 45 in good health.

This clone was seen only once. The V gene is TRBV28, the J gene TRBJ2-7, with 8 bases matching TRBD2. V was clipped by 9 bases and J by 2 bases; unmatched bases: 9. Germline CDR1 is MDHEN and CDR2 is SYDVKM. CDR3 length: 14 residues. CDR3 DNA sequence: TGTGCCAGTTTCACTAGCGGTCCTACCTACGAGCAGTACTTC. Translation: CASFTSGPTYEQYF.

CDR3 nucleotide sequence: TGTGCCAGCAGCCCGGAGGCAACTAATGAAAAACTGTTTTTT. It is translated as CASSPEATNEKLFF. The gene calls are TRBV5-4 and TRBJ1-4, with D uncertain. V dropped 4 bases and J dropped 0 bases, with 7 bases sitting between them. CDR1 SGHNT and CDR2 YYREEE come from the germline V gene (reference sequence). CDR3 size: 14 residues.

This clone was counted once. This chain uses TRBV5-4 with TRBJ2-5; a weak D match, TRBD1 (6 bases). Germline loops: CDR1 SGHNT, CDR2 YYREEE (reference sequence). V gave up 5 bases and J gave up 2 bases, with 10 bases separating them. The CDR3 is 13 amino acids. The CDR3 DNA reads TGTGCCAGCAGTCGACAGGATCAAGAGACCCAGTACTTC. This translates into CASSRQDQETQYF.

V gene TRBV7-3 combines with J gene TRBJ2-1; 10 bases are a match to TRBD1. Unmatched junction bases numbered 5, after V lost 3 bases and J lost 6 bases. The germline V gene encodes CDR1 SGHTA and CDR2 FQGTGA. The CDR3 totals 15 residues. The CDR3 protein is CASSFRQGAGNEQFF. The CDR3 nucleotides are TGTGCCAGCAGCTTCCGACAGGGGGCCGGCAATGAGCAGTTCTTC.

The chain is built from TRBV7-2 and TRBJ2-3; 7 bases align to TRBD2. J lost 0 bases, V lost 5 bases, and 8 bases had no gene match. This CDR3 has 16 residues. Per the germline V gene, CDR1 is SGHTA and CDR2 is FQGNSA. In DNA, the CDR3 is TGTGCCAGCAGCCGACAAGCGGGATCCAGCACAGATACGCAGTATTTT. It yields the protein CASSRQAGSSTDTQYF.

This chain joins TRBV2 and TRBJ2-7, with 14 positions matching TRBD2. Per the germline V gene, CDR1 is SNHLY and CDR2 is FYNNEI. V gave up 6 bases and J gave up 7 bases; unmatched junction bases: 8. This CDR3 contains 15 residues. CDR3 sequence (DNA): TGTGCCAGCAGATGGGGGACTAGCGGGAGTGGGGAGCAGTACTTC. Translating it yields CASRWGTSGSGEQYF. The full variable domain, with the rest looked up from reference TRBV2 and TRBJ2-7, is EPEVTQTPSHQVTQMGQEVILRCVPISNHLYFYWYRQILGQKVEFLVSFYNNEISEKSEIFDDQFSVERPDGSNFTLKIRSTKLEDSAMYFCASRWGTSGSGEQYFGPGTRLTVT.

CDR3: CASSLNPGITDTQYF. The CDR3 DNA is TGTGCCAGCAGCTTAAATCCGGGAATCACAGATACGCAGTATTTT. V usage is TRBV7-2 and J usage is TRBJ2-3, with D perhaps TRBD2 (5 bases). This CDR3 has 15 residues. Trimming took off 2 bases at V and 2 bases at J, with 11 bases between the two ends. Germline CDR1 SGHTA, CDR2 FQGNSA. Looking up the rest from reference TRBV7-2 and TRBJ2-3 gives the full variable domain: GAGVSQSPSNKVTEKGKDVELRCDPISGHTALYWYRQSLGQGLEFLIYFQGNSAPDKSGLPSDRFSAERTGGSVSTLTIQRTQQEDSAVYLCASSLNPGITDTQYFGPGTRLTVL.